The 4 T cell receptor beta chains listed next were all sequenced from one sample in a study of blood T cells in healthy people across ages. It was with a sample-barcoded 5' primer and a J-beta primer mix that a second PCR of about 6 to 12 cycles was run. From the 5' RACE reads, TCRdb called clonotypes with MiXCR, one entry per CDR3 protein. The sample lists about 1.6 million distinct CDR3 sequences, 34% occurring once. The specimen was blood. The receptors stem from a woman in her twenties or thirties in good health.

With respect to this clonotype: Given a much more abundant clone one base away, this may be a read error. CDR3 in amino acids: CASRKGLESRGEQYF. The CDR3 region has the DNA TGTGCCAGCAGAAAGGGTTTGGAGTCCCGAGGGGAGCAGTACTTC. J is TRBJ2-7 and V is TRBV10-3, with TRBD2 as a possible D gene (5 bases). Trimming stripped 10 bases from V and 7 bases from J, with 26 bases between. Germline CDR1 reads ENHRY; CDR2 reads SYGVKD. The CDR3 sequence is 15 residues long.

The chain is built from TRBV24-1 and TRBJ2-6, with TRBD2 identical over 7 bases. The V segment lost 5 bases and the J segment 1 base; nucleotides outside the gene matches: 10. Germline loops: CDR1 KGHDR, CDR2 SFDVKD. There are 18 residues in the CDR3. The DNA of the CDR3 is TGTGCCACCAGTGTAGGGACCGGGCGGGGGTCTGGGGCCAACGTCCTGACTTTC. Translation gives CATSVGTGRGSGANVLTF.

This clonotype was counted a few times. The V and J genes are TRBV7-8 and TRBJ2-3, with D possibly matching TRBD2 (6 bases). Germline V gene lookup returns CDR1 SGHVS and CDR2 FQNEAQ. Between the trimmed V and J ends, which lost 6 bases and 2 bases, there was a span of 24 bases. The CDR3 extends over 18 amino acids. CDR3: CASRPNLPLRELTDTQYF. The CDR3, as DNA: TGTGCCAGCAGACCAAATCTCCCTTTGCGGGAACTCACAGATACGCAGTATTTT.

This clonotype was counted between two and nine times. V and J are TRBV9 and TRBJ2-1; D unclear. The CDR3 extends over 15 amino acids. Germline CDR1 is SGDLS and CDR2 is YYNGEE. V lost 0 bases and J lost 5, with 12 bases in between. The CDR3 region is CASSVEQPDNNEQFF. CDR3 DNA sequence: TGTGCCAGCAGCGTAGAGCAGCCCGATAACAATGAGCAGTTCTTC.